This passage covers 7 T cell receptor beta chains from one sample sequenced in a study of response to subunit inactivated influenza vaccine. From the RT-PCR reads, TCRdb called clonotypes with MiXCR, one entry per CDR3 protein. The sample yields around 790,000 distinct CDR3 sequences, 21% seen once. The material was PBMCs from blood, obtained roughly 5 days after vaccination. The receptors shown here come from a man aged 45 to 65 who received an inactivated influenza vaccine.

In this sample, this clonotype turned up many times. This chain connects TRBV24-1 to TRBJ2-2; TRBD1 might be the D (6 bases). This CDR3 is 14 amino acids long. With 5 bases removed from V and 5 bases from J, the gap between germline ends came to 11 bases. CDR1 and CDR2 (germline): KGHDR, SFDVKD. The CDR3 DNA reads TGTGCCACCAGTGGCAGAACAGGGACCGGGGAGCTGTTTTTT. This encodes CATSGRTGTGELFF.

This clonotype was observed a handful of times. V and J are TRBV28 and TRBJ2-4; 7 bases are a match to TRBD2. V lost 6 bases to trimming and J lost 2 bases; unmatched junction nucleotides: 4. Germline values: CDR1 MDHEN, CDR2 SYDVKM. The CDR3 runs 14 residues. DNA for the CDR3: TGTGCCAGCAGGGGAGCGGGATCCAAAAACATTCAGTACTTC. The encoded protein is CASRGAGSKNIQYF. Filled out from reference TRBV28 and TRBJ2-4, the complete variable domain reads DVKVTQSSRYLVKRTGEKVFLECVQDMDHENMFWYRQDPGLGLRLIYFSYDVKMKEKGDIPEGYSVSREKKERFSLILESASTNQTSMYLCASRGAGSKNIQYFGAGTRLSVL.

V gene TRBV5-1 combines with J gene TRBJ2-5; 7 nucleotides match TRBD1. There are 14 residues in the CDR3. V was pared by 4 bases and J by 7 bases, with 10 bases of the junction left unmatched. Looked up from germline, CDR1 is SGHRS and CDR2 is YFSETQ. In DNA form, the CDR3 reads TGCGCCAGCAGCATGGACAGGTCTAGGGGGACCCAGTACTTC. This sequence encodes CASSMDRSRGTQYF. Combining the CDR3 with reference TRBV5-1 and TRBJ2-5 gives the whole variable domain KAGVTQTPRYLIKTRGQQVTLSCSPISGHRSVSWYQQTPGQGLQFLFEYFSETQRNKGNFPGRFSGRQFSNSRSEMNVSTLELGDSALYLCASSMDRSRGTQYFGPGTRLLVL.

This chain links TRBV7-2 with TRBJ2-7; possibly TRBD1 for D (6 bases). Per germline, CDR1 SGHTA and CDR2 FQGNSA. This CDR3 has 17 amino acids. V was cut by 0 bases and J by 2 bases, with 17 bases left in between. The CDR3 region has the DNA TGTGCCAGCAGCTTAGCAGTAGGGGGAGATCGGCCCTACGAGCAGTACTTC. Its protein is CASSLAVGGDRPYEQYF.

V gene TRBV9 combines with J gene TRBJ2-5; either TRBD1 or TRBD2 may fit D (6 bases each). CDR1 and CDR2 from the germline V gene are SGDLS and YYNGEE. V was cut by 0 bases and J by 4 bases, with 13 bases left in between. CDR3 size: 15 residues. This CDR3 is CASSVAGASLETQYF. CDR3 nucleotides: TGTGCCAGCAGCGTAGCGGGGGCTAGTTTAGAGACCCAGTACTTC. Combining the CDR3 with reference TRBV9 and TRBJ2-5 gives the whole variable domain DSGVTQTPKHLITATGQRVTLRCSPRSGDLSVYWYQQSLDQGLQFLIQYYNGEERAKGNILERFSAQQFPDLHSELNLSSLELGDSALYFCASSVAGASLETQYFGPGTRLLVL.

The V gene is TRBV29-1, the J gene TRBJ2-1; D is possibly TRBD1 or TRBD2 (5 bases each). Germline V lookup: CDR1 SQVTM, CDR2 ANQGSEA. This CDR3 spans 15 amino acids. V was pared by 5 bases and J by 3 bases, with 17 bases between. Here the CDR3 reads CSVHGSGTDYNEQFF. The DNA for the CDR3 is TGCAGCGTTCACGGCTCCGGGACGGACTACAATGAGCAGTTCTTC.

This clonotype was picked up many times. This rearrangement joins TRBV20-1 to TRBJ2-7; 10 positions match TRBD2. The V gene end was trimmed by 6 bases and the J gene end by 3 bases; junction bases not matched to a gene: 11. The CDR3 consists of 15 residues. The V gene's germline CDR1 is DFQATT and CDR2 SNEGSKA (reference sequence). The DNA for the CDR3 is TGCAGTGCAACCCCTCTTAGCGGGGGGATCTACGAGCAGTACTTC. Translating it yields CSATPLSGGIYEQYF.